The rows below give T cell receptor beta chains drawn from one sample of a study of shared clonotypes between healthy human individuals. Sequenced by immunoSEQ multiplex PCR; TCRdb stores in-frame clones only, minus some. The sample shows 800,000 to 1,200,000 clones, about four fifths of them seen only once. Sequenced sample: memory CD4+ T cells from PBMCs. These receptors all stem from a man between 18 and 29 years old in good health. Some clones in this sample may be carry-over from other donors' samples. CDR3s include the opening cysteine and the closing phenylalanine or tryptophan. Each record gives: J gene, V gene, CDR3 protein.

j_call: TRBJ1-2
v_call: TRBV27
cdr3_aa: CASSLGGYPYGYTF

j_call: TRBJ2-1
v_call: TRBV19
cdr3_aa: CASSIDEGRGEQFF

j_call: TRBJ2-5
v_call: TRBV5-1
cdr3_aa: CASSSSGTQETQYF

j_call: TRBJ2-2
v_call: TRBV7-8
cdr3_aa: CASSLVASANTGELFF

j_call: TRBJ1-1
v_call: TRBV19
cdr3_aa: CASKVPGLRGTEAFF

j_call: TRBJ2-7
v_call: TRBV6-1
cdr3_aa: CATWARVSPSYEQYF

j_call: TRBJ2-2
v_call: TRBV10-1
cdr3_aa: CASSTPGELFF

j_call: TRBJ2-5
v_call: TRBV9
cdr3_aa: CASSVSAPGWETQYF

j_call: TRBJ1-4
v_call: TRBV28
cdr3_aa: CASAGTANEKLFF

j_call: TRBJ2-3
v_call: TRBV27
cdr3_aa: CASSVTSLRTSTDTQYF

j_call: TRBJ2-2
v_call: TRBV7-2
cdr3_aa: CASSLGRTGELFF

j_call: TRBJ1-5
v_call: TRBV10-3
cdr3_aa: CAISEAGGNQPQHF

j_call: TRBJ2-7
v_call: TRBV29-1
cdr3_aa: CREAYEQYF

j_call: TRBJ1-1
v_call: TRBV5-6
cdr3_aa: CASSPTLPSTEAFF

j_call: TRBJ2-3
v_call: TRBV6-6
cdr3_aa: CASSSRLAASTDTQYF

j_call: TRBJ1-1
v_call: TRBV5-1
cdr3_aa: CASSLGQGGNTEAFF

j_call: TRBJ2-7
v_call: TRBV11-3
cdr3_aa: CASSIGGGEQYF

j_call: TRBJ2-7
v_call: TRBV5-1
cdr3_aa: CASSLVGQGYEQYF

j_call: TRBJ1-4
v_call: TRBV6-1
cdr3_aa: CASSDRDRRGATNEKLFF

j_call: TRBJ1-1
v_call: TRBV28
cdr3_aa: CASTTDTEAFF

j_call: TRBJ2-3
v_call: TRBV29-1
cdr3_aa: CSVEGASRGFGTDTQYF

j_call: TRBJ2-3
v_call: TRBV11-2
cdr3_aa: CASSPGLAGGGGTDTQYF

j_call: TRBJ1-3
v_call: TRBV19
cdr3_aa: CASGGVAGNTIYF

j_call: TRBJ1-5
v_call: TRBV5-1
cdr3_aa: CASSPLGGNQPQHF

j_call: TRBJ1-5
v_call: TRBV6-6
cdr3_aa: CASSYPDQPQHF

j_call: TRBJ2-2
v_call: TRBV11-3
cdr3_aa: CASSGRTGELFF

j_call: TRBJ2-2
v_call: TRBV5-1
cdr3_aa: CASSLAAGRSTGELFF

j_call: TRBJ1-1
v_call: TRBV5-1
cdr3_aa: CATQQNPGGTEAFF

j_call: TRBJ2-2
v_call: TRBV7-9
cdr3_aa: CASSPGQSTSTGELFF

j_call: TRBJ2-1
v_call: TRBV7-3
cdr3_aa: CASSLIGLYNEQFF

j_call: TRBJ2-4
v_call: TRBV6-5
cdr3_aa: CASSYAPAGLMDIQYF

j_call: TRBJ2-7
v_call: TRBV12-5
cdr3_aa: CASGSPKPGFQNYEQYF

j_call: TRBJ1-3
v_call: TRBV23-1
cdr3_aa: CASSQSRGPSGNTIYF

j_call: TRBJ1-5
v_call: TRBV19
cdr3_aa: CASSIQGEQPQHF

j_call: TRBJ1-4
v_call: TRBV6-1
cdr3_aa: CASRDRGPGEKLFF

j_call: TRBJ1-1
v_call: TRBV6-5
cdr3_aa: CASSYSAALNTEAFF

j_call: TRBJ1-1
v_call: TRBV29-1
cdr3_aa: CSVARGSGTEAFF

j_call: TRBJ2-7
v_call: TRBV7-2
cdr3_aa: CASSLNFGEQYF

j_call: TRBJ2-7
v_call: TRBV5-1
cdr3_aa: CASSEGSGNEQYF

j_call: TRBJ2-7
v_call: TRBV5-1
cdr3_aa: CASSLAVGGSSYEQYF

j_call: TRBJ2-3
v_call: TRBV7-2
cdr3_aa: CASSLPILAPMEDTQYF

j_call: TRBJ2-5
v_call: TRBV18
cdr3_aa: CASSPSSGRNQETQYF

j_call: TRBJ2-3
v_call: TRBV27
cdr3_aa: CASSLKTYPGQVTDTQYF

j_call: TRBJ1-3
v_call: TRBV11-2
cdr3_aa: CASSLGGGQSSGNTIYF

j_call: TRBJ2-5
v_call: TRBV11-2
cdr3_aa: CASSNMGRETQYF

j_call: TRBJ1-1
v_call: TRBV7-2
cdr3_aa: CASSLASGQGATEAFF

j_call: TRBJ1-1
v_call: TRBV10-3
cdr3_aa: CAISDLGKGTEAFF

j_call: TRBJ2-2
v_call: TRBV5-1
cdr3_aa: CASRPTVNTGELFF

j_call: TRBJ2-7
v_call: TRBV29-1
cdr3_aa: CSVFPSGHYEQYF